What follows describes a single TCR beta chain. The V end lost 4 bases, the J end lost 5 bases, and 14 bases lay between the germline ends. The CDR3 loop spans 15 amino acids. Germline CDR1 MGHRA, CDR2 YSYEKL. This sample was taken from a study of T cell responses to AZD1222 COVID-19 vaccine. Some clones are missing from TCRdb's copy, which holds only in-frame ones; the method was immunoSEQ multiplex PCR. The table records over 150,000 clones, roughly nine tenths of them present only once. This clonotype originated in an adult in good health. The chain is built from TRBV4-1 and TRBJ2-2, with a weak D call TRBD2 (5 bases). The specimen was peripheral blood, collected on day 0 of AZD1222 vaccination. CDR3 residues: CASSPGNVQTGELFF. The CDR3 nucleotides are TGCGCCAGCAGCCCGGGGAACGTCCAAACCGGGGAGCTGTTTTTT.